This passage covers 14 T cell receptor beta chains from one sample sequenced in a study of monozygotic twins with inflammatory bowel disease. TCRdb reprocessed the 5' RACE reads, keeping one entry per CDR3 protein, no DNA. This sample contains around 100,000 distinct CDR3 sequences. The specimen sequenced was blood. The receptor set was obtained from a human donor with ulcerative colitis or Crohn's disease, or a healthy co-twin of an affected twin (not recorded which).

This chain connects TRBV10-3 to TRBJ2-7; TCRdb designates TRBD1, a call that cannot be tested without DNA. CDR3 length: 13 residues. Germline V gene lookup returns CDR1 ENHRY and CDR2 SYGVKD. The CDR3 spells CAISGSGAREQYF.

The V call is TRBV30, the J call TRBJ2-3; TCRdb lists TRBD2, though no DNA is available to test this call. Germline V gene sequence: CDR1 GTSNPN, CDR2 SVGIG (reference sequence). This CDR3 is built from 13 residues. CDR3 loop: CAWVAGSGDTQYF.

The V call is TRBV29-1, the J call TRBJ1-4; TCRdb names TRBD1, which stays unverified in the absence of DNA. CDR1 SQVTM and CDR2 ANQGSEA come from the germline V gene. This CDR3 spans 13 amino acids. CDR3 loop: CSVRQGTNEKLFF.

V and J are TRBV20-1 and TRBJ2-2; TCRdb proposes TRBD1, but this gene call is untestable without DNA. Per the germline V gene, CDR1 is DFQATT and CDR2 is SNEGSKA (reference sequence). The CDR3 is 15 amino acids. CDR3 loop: CSAVQGYTNTGELFF.

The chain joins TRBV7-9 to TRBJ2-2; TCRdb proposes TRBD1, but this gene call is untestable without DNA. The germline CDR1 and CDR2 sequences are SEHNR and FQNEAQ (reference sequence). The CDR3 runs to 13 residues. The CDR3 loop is CASSWTDTGELFF.

The CDR3 sequence: CASSLTVGSYNEQFF. The chain has TRBV5-1 and TRBJ2-1. Germline V CDR1 and CDR2: SGHRS, YFSETQ. This CDR3 is built from 15 residues.

The CDR3 is CASSRVGGSVANYGYTF. The V call is TRBV12-3 or TRBV12-4, the J call TRBJ1-2; TCRdb's D call, TRBD1, is unchecked because there is no DNA. The CDR3 totals 17 residues.

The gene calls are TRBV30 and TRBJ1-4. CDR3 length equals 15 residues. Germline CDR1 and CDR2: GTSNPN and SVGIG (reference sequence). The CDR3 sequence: CAWRAPRGFGEKLFF.

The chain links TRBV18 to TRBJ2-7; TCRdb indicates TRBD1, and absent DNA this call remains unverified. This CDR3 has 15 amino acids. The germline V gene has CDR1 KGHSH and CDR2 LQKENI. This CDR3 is CASSPRGTVSYEQYF.

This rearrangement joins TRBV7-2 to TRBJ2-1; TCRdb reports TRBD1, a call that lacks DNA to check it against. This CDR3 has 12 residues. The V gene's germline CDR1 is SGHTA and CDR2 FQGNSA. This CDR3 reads CASRTGADEQFF.

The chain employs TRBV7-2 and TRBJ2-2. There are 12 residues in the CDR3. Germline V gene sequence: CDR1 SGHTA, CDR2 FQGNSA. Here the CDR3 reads CASSFSTGELFF. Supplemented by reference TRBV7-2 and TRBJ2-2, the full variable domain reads GAGVSQSPSNKVTEKGKDVELRCDPISGHTALYWYRQSLGQGLEFLIYFQGNSAPDKSGLPSDRFSAERTGGSVSTLTIQRTQQEDSAVYLCASSFSTGELFFGEGSRLTVL.

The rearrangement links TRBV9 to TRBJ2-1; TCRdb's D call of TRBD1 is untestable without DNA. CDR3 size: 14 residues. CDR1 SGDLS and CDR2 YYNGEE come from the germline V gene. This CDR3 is CASSVAGVQMEQFF.

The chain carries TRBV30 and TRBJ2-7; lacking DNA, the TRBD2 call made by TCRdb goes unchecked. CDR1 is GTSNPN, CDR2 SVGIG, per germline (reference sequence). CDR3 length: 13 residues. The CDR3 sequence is CAWSPLGLGEQYF.

This CDR3 is CASRGQGVGYEQYF. The chain is built from TRBV12-3 or TRBV12-4 and TRBJ2-7; the TRBD1 assignment by TCRdb is unverifiable without DNA. CDR3 length: 14 residues.